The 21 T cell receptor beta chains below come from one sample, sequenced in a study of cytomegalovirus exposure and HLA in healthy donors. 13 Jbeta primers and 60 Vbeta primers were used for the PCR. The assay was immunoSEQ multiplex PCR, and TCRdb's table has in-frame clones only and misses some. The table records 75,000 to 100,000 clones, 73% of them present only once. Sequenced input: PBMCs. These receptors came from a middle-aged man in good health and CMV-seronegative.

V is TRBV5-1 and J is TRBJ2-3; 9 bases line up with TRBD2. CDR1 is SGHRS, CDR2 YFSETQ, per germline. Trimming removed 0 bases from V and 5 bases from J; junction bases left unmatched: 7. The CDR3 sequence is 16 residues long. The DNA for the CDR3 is TGCGCCAGCAGCTTGGTGGCGGGGGGGCCCGTAGATACGCAGTATTTT. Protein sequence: CASSLVAGGPVDTQYF.

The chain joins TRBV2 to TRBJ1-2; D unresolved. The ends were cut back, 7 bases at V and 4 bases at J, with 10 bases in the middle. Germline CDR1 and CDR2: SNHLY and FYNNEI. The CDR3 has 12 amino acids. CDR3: CASTRVGYGYTF. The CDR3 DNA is TGTGCCAGCACGAGGGTTGGCTATGGCTACACCTTC.

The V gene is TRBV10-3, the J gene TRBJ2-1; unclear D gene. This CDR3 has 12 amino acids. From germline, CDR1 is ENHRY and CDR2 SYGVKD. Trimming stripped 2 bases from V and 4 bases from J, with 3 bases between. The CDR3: CAISEQYNEQFF. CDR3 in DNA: TGTGCCATCAGTGAGCAGTACAATGAGCAGTTCTTC.

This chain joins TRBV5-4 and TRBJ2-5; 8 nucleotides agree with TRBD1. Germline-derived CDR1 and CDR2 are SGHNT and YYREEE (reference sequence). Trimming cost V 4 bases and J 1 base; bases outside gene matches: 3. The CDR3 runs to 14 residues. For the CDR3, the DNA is TGTGCCAGCAGCCCAGGGGGCCTCCAAGAGACCCAGTACTTC. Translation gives CASSPGGLQETQYF. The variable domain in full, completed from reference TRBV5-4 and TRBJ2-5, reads ETGVTQSPTHLIKTRGQQVTLRCSSQSGHNTVSWYQQALGQGPQFIFQYYREEENGRGNFPPRFSGLQFPNYSSELNVNALELDDSALYLCASSPGGLQETQYFGPGTRLLVL.

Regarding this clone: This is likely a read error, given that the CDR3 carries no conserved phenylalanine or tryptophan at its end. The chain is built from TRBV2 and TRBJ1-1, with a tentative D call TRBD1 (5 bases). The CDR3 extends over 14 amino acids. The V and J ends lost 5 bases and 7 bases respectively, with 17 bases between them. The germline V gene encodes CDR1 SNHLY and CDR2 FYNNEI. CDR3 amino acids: CASSPPERGGEAFV. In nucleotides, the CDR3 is TGTGCCAGCAGTCCCCCGGAAAGGGGCGGTGAAGCTTTCGTT.

This chain's CDR3 is CAISKDRAFYEQYF. The DNA of the CDR3 is TGTGCCATCAGTAAAGACAGGGCCTTCTACGAGCAGTACTTC. V is TRBV10-3 and J is TRBJ2-7; 7 nucleotides line up with TRBD1. V lost 5 bases to trimming and J lost 3 bases; unmatched junction nucleotides: 7. The CDR3 has 14 residues. CDR1 is ENHRY, CDR2 SYGVKD, per germline.

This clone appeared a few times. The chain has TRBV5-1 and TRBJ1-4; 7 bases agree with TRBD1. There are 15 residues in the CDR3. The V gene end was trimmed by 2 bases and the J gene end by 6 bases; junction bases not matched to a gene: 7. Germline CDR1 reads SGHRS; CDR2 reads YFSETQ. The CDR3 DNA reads TGCGCCAGCAGCTTTGAGGGGGCTGGGGATGAAAAACTGTTTTTT. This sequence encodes CASSFEGAGDEKLFF.

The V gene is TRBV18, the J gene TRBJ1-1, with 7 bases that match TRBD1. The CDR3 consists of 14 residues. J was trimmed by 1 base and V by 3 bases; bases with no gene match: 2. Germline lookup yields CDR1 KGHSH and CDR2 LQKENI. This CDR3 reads CASSPRTGNTEAFF. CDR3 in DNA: TGTGCCAGCTCACCCCGGACAGGGAACACTGAAGCTTTCTTT.

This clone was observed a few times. CDR3 region: CASTIGGGANYGYTF. In nucleotides, the CDR3 is TGTGCCAGCACCATTGGGGGCGGCGCTAACTATGGCTACACCTTC. This chain links TRBV5-4 with TRBJ1-2, with D tentatively TRBD1 (6 bases). The CDR3 spans 15 residues. CDR1 is SGHNT and CDR2 is YYREEE in the germline V gene (reference sequence). V was pared by 6 bases and J by 0 bases, with 15 bases between.

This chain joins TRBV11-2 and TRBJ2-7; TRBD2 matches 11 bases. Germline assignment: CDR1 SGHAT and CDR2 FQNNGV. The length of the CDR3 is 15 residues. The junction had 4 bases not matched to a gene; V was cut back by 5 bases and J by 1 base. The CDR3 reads CASSLRLAGSYEQYF. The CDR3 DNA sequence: TGTGCCAGCAGCCTAAGACTAGCGGGGTCCTACGAGCAGTACTTC.

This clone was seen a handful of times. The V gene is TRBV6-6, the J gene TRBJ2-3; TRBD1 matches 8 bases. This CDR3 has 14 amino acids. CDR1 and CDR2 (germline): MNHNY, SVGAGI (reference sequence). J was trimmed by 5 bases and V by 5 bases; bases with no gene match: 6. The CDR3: CASSRTGQEDTQYF. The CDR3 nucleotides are TGTGCCAGCAGTAGGACAGGGCAGGAAGATACGCAGTATTTT.

CDR3 residues: CASSLARTGVPGELFF. The CDR3 nucleotides read TGTGCCAGCAGCTTAGCGCGGACAGGGGTCCCCGGGGAGCTGTTTTTT. This chain joins TRBV13 and TRBJ2-2, with TRBD1 matching over 9 bases. This CDR3 has 16 amino acids. V trimming: 1 base; J trimming: 6 bases; junction bases outside the gene matches: 6. The germline V gene has CDR1 PRHDT and CDR2 FYEKMQ (reference sequence).

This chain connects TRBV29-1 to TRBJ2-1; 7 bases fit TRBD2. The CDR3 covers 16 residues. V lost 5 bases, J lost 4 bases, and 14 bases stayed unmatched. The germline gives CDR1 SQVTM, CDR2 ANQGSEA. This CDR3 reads CSVITLGLVAYNEQFF. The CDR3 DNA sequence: TGCAGCGTTATAACACTCGGACTAGTTGCATACAATGAGCAGTTCTTC.

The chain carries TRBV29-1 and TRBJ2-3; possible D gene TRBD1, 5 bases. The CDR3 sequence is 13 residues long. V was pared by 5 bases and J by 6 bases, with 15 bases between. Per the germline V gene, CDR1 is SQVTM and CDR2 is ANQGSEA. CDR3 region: CSVRGRAHDTQYF. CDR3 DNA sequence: TGCAGCGTTAGGGGCAGGGCGCACGATACGCAGTATTTT.

The CDR3 reads CASSPAGGSTDTQYF. The CDR3 bases are TGTGCCAGCTCACCGGCGGGGGGGAGCACAGATACGCAGTATTTT. This chain joins TRBV18 and TRBJ2-3; 9 positions agree with TRBD2. V was pared by 3 bases and J by 0 bases, with 1 base of the junction left unmatched. The germline V gene encodes CDR1 KGHSH and CDR2 LQKENI. This CDR3 is 15 amino acids long.

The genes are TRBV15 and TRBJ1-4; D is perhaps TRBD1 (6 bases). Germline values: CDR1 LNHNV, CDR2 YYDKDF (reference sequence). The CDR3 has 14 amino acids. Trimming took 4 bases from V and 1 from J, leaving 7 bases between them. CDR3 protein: CATSKTGTNEKLFF. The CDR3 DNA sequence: TGTGCCACCAGCAAGACAGGAACTAATGAAAAACTGTTTTTT.

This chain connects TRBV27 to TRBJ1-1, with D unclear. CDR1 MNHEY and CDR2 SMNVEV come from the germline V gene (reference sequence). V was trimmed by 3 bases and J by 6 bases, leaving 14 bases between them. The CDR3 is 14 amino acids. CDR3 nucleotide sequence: TGTGCCAGCAGTTTTCACCGAGGGCTGGCTGAAGCTTTCTTT. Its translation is CASSFHRGLAEAFF.

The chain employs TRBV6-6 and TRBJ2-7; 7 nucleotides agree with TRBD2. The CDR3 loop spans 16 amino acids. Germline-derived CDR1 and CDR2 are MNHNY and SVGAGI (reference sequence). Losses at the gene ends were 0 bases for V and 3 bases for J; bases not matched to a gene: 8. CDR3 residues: CASSYSGGTSLYEQYF. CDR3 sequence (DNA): TGTGCCAGCAGTTACTCGGGGGGGACTTCCCTCTACGAGCAGTACTTC.

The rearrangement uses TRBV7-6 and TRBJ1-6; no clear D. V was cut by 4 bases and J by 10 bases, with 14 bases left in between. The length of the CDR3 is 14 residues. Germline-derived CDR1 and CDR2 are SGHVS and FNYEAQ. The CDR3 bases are TGTGCCAGCAGCTCCCCGGGTCCCGGGTCACCCCTCCACTTT. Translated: CASSSPGPGSPLHF.

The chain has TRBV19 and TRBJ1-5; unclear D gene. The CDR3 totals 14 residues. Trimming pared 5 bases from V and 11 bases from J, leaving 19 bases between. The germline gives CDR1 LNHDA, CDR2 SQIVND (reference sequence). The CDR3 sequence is CASSWIYGESAQHF. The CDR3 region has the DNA TGTGCCAGTAGTTGGATTTACGGAGAGTCTGCCCAGCATTTT.

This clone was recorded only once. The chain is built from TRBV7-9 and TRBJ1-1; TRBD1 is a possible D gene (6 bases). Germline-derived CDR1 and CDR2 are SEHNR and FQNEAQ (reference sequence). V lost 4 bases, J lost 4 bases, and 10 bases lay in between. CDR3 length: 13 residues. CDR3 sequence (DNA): TGTGCCAGCAGCTCAACAGGGTTCACTGAAGCTTTCTTT. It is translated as CASSSTGFTEAFF. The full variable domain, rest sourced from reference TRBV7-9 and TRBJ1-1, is DTGVSQNPRHKITKRGQNVTFRCDPISEHNRLYWYRQTLGQGPEFLTYFQNEAQLEKSRLLSDRFSAERPKGSFSTLEIQRTEQGDSAMYLCASSSTGFTEAFFGQGTRLTVV.